The TCR beta chain described here comes from a study of T cells in Graves' hyperthyroidism and ophthalmopathy. Study information: Prior to any treatment, at the point of initial diagnosis, peripheral blood was collected. Study-wide results and caveats: Most thyroid clonotypes that were expanded above 0.001 also turned up in blood.

About this clonotype: The target antigen is unknown.

The CDR3 regions of TCR beta were amplified from RNA transcripts. A first-round RT-PCR of the TCR CDR3 used the HTBI primer set. Each CDR3 protein is one row after TCRdb ran MiXCR on the multiplex PCR reads. The sample lists roughly 600,000 distinct CDR3 sequences, roughly 15% seen once, with approximately 13% in the top ten. Patients with uncontrolled infections, other autoimmune diseases, pregnancy or lactation were excluded. PBMCs were sourced from over 8.5 ml fresh peripheral blood. This CDR3 has 14 residues. Germline assignment: CDR1 SGHRS and CDR2 YFSETQ. Trimming took 2 bases from V and 5 from J, leaving 13 bases between them.

The chain has TRBV5-1 and TRBJ1-1, with D possibly being TRBD1 (6 bases). The sequencing sample was made of blood. This clonotype was sampled from a woman aged 45-65 years with Graves' ophthalmopathy. DNA for the CDR3: TGCGCCAGCAGCTTAGACAGGTTAAAAACTGAAGCTTTCTTT. It yields the protein CASSLDRLKTEAFF.